The clone carrying this TCR beta chain was seen only a few times. Per the germline V gene, CDR1 is SQVTM and CDR2 is ANQGSEA. This CDR3 is built from 13 residues. The V and J ends lost 5 bases and 4 bases respectively, with 14 bases between them. Using its own MiXCR run on the RT-PCR reads, TCRdb lists one record per CDR3 protein. The table records some 200,000 distinct CDR3 sequences, 41% of them present only once. The data derive from a study of patients and donors after allogeneic stem cell transplantation. The sequenced sample was blood, either unsorted or a sorted T cell fraction (not recorded which). The chain recombines TRBV29-1 with TRBJ1-2, with a weak D call TRBD1 (5 bases). The TCR comes from a human donor who was either an allogeneic HSCT recipient or a stem cell or donor lymphocyte infusion donor (not recorded which). It is not recorded whose cells these are; they may come from a transplant donor. CDR3 coding DNA: TGCAGCGTTCTCCTACAGGACGGCTATGGCTACACCTTC. It encodes CSVLLQDGYGYTF. The full variable domain, rest sourced from reference TRBV29-1 and TRBJ1-2, is SAVISQKPSRDICQRGTSLTIQCQVDSQVTMMFWYRQQPGQSLTLIATANQGSEATYESGFVIDKFPISRPNLTFSTLTVSNMSPEDSSIYLCSVLLQDGYGYTFGSGTRLTVV.